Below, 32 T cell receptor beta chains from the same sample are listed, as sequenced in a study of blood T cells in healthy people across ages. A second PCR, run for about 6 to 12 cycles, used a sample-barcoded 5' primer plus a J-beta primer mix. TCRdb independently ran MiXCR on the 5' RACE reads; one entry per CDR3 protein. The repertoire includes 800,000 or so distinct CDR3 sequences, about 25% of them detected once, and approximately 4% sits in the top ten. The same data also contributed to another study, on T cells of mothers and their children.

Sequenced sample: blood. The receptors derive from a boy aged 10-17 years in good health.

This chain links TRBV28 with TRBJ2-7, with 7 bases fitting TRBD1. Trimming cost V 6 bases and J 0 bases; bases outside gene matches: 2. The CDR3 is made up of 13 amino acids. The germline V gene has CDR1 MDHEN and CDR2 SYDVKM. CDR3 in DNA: TGTGCCAGCAGGGGACAGCTCTCCTACGAGCAGTACTTC. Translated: CASRGQLSYEQYF.

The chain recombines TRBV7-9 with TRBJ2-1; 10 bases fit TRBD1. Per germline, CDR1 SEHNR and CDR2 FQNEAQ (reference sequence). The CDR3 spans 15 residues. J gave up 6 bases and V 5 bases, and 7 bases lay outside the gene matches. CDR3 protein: CASSPGTGASNEQFF. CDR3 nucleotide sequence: TGTGCCAGCAGCCCCGGGACAGGGGCATCCAATGAGCAGTTCTTC.

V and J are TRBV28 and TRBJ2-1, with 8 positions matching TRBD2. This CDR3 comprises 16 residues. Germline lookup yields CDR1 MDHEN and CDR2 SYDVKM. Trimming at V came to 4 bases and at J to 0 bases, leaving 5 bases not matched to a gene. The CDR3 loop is CASSSPGTSSYNEQFF. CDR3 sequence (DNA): TGTGCCAGCAGTTCCCCCGGGACTAGCTCCTACAATGAGCAGTTCTTC.

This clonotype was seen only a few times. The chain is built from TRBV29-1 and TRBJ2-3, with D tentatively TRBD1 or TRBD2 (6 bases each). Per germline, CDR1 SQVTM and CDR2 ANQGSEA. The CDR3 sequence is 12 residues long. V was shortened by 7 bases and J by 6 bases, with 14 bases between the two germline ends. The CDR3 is CSAGRGRDTQYF. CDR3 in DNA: TGCAGCGCTGGTCGGGGGCGGGATACGCAGTATTTT.

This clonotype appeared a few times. CDR3 in DNA: TGTGCCAGCAGCCCGGGACAGCTCCTAATGTCCTATGGCTACACCTTC. Its translation: CASSPGQLLMSYGYTF. The chain carries TRBV14 and TRBJ1-2, with 7 nucleotides matching TRBD1. After removal of 4 bases from V and 4 bases from J, the junction contained 12 bases not matched to a gene. The CDR3 runs 16 residues. Germline lookup yields CDR1 SGHDN and CDR2 FVKESK.

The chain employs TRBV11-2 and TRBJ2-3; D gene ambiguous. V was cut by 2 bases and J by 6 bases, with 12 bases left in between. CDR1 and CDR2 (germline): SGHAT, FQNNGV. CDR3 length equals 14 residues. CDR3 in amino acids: CASSLTDVRDTQYF. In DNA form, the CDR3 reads TGTGCCAGCAGCTTAACCGACGTACGGGATACGCAGTATTTT. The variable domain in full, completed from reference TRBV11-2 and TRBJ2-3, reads EAGVAQSPRYKIIEKRQSVAFWCNPISGHATLYWYQQILGQGPKLLIQFQNNGVVDDSQLPKDRFSAERLKGVDSTLKIQPAKLEDSAVYLCASSLTDVRDTQYFGPGTRLTVL.

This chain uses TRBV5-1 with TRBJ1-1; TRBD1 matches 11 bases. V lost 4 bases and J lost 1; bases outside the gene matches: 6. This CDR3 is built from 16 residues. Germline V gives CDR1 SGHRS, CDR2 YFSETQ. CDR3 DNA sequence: TGCGCCAGCAGCCTGGACAGGGGGCCGGGGAACACTGAAGCTTTCTTT. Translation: CASSLDRGPGNTEAFF.

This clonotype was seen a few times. This chain's CDR3 is CASMGGNTGELFF. CDR3 in DNA: TGTGCCAGCATGGGTGGGAACACCGGGGAGCTGTTTTTT. The chain links TRBV6-1 to TRBJ2-2, with D unresolved. The CDR3 length is 13 residues. Trimming removed 7 bases from V and 1 base from J, with 7 bases in between. Germline V lookup: CDR1 MNHNS, CDR2 SASEGT.

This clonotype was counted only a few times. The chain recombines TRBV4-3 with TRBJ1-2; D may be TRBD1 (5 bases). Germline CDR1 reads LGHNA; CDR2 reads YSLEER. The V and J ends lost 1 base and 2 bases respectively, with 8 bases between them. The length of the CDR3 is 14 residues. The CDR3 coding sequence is TGCGCCAGCAGCCAAGTTGCAGGGAACTATGGCTACACCTTC. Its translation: CASSQVAGNYGYTF.

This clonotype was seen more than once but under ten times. CDR3 loop: CACPTGSNSPLHF. The CDR3 DNA follows: TGTGCCTGCCCGACAGGGAGCAATTCACCCCTCCACTTT. The V call is TRBV30, the J call TRBJ1-6; 7 bases fit TRBD1. Trimming removed 6 bases from V and 7 bases from J; junction bases left unmatched: 6. The CDR3 has 13 residues. The germline V gene has CDR1 GTSNPN and CDR2 SVGIG (reference sequence).

The CDR3: CASIPGPTGEKLFF. CDR3 DNA sequence: TGTGCCAGCATCCCGGGACCCACAGGGGAAAAACTGTTTTTT. This chain uses TRBV2 with TRBJ1-4; D might be TRBD1 (6 bases). Germline CDR1 and CDR2: SNHLY and FYNNEI. Trimming removed 7 bases at V and 8 bases at J, with 17 bases between. The CDR3 is made up of 14 amino acids.

The CDR3 region is CASSFPRGVYNEQFF. The CDR3 bases are TGTGCCAGCAGTTTTCCGCGGGGGGTATACAATGAGCAGTTCTTC. The chain recombines TRBV28 with TRBJ2-1; 8 bases fit TRBD2. Trimming took 3 bases from V and 4 from J; bases not matched to a gene: 5. The CDR3 covers 15 residues. Germline CDR1 is MDHEN and CDR2 is SYDVKM.

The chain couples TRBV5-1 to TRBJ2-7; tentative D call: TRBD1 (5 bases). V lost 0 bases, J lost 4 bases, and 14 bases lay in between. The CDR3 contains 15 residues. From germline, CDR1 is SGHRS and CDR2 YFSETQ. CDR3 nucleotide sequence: TGCGCCAGCAGCTTGGGCTTGACAGTGGGATACGAGCAGTACTTC. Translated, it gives CASSLGLTVGYEQYF.

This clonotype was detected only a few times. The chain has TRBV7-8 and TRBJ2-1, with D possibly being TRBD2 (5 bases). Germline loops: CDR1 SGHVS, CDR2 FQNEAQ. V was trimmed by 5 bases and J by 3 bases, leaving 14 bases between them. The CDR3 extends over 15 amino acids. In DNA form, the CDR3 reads TGTGCCAGCAGCCCGCTAACTAGTGACTACAATGAGCAGTTCTTC. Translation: CASSPLTSDYNEQFF.

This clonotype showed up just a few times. CDR3 bases: TGTGCCAGCAGCAATCTCGGGCCCACCCAGAACAATGAGCAGTTCTTC. Translating it yields CASSNLGPTQNNEQFF. This sequence joins TRBV28 and TRBJ2-1; D is unresolved. Germline CDR1 MDHEN, CDR2 SYDVKM. This CDR3 contains 16 residues. V was trimmed by 6 bases and J by 5 bases, leaving 20 bases between them. Full variable domain (missing parts from reference TRBV28 and TRBJ2-1): DVKVTQSSRYLVKRTGEKVFLECVQDMDHENMFWYRQDPGLGLRLIYFSYDVKMKEKGDIPEGYSVSREKKERFSLILESASTNQTSMYLCASSNLGPTQNNEQFFGPGTRLTVL.

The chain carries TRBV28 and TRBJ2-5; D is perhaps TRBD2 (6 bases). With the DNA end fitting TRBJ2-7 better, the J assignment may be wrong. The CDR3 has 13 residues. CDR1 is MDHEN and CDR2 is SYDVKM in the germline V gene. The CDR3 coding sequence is TGTGCCAGTCGTCGGGGACTTCCCTACGAGCAGTACTTC. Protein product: CASRRGLPYEQYF.

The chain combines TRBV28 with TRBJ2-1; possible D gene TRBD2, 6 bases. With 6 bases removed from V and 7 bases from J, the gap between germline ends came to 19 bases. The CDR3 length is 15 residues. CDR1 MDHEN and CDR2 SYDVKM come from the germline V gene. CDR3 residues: CASSPHSGGMNEQFF. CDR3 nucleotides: TGTGCCAGCAGCCCCCATTCGGGCGGGATGAATGAGCAGTTCTTC. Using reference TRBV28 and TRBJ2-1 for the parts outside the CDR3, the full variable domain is DVKVTQSSRYLVKRTGEKVFLECVQDMDHENMFWYRQDPGLGLRLIYFSYDVKMKEKGDIPEGYSVSREKKERFSLILESASTNQTSMYLCASSPHSGGMNEQFFGPGTRLTVL.

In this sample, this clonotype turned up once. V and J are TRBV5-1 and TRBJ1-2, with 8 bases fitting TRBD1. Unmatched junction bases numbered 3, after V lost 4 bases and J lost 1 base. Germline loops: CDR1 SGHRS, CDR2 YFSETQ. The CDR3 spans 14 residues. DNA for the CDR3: TGCGCCAGCAGCAGGACAGGGAGTAACTATGGCTACACCTTC. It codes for CASSRTGSNYGYTF.

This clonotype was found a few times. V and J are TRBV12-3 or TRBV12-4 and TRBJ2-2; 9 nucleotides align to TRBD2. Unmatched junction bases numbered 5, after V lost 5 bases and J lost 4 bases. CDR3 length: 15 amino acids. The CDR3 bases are TGTGCCAGCAGTCGTAGCGGGAGTACCACCGGGGAGCTGTTTTTT. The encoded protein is CASSRSGSTTGELFF.

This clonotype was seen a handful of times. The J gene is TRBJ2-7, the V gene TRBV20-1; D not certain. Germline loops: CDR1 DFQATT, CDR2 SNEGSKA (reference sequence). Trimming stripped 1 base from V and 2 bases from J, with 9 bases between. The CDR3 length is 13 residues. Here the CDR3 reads CSARAPLAYEQYF. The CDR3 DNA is TGCAGTGCTAGAGCCCCCCTAGCCTACGAGCAGTACTTC.

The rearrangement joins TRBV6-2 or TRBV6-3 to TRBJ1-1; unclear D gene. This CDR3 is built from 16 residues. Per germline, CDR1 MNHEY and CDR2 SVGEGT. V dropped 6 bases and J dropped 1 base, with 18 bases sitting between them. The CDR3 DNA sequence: TGTGCCAGCAGCCCCTTTTTCGCCGGGCCGAACACTGAAGCTTTCTTT. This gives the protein CASSPFFAGPNTEAFF.

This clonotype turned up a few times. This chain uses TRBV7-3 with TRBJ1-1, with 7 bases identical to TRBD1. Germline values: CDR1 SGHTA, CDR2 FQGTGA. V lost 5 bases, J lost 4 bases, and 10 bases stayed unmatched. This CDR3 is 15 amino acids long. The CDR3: CASSPTGQFSTEAFF. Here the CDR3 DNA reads TGTGCCAGCAGCCCCACGGGACAGTTTAGCACTGAAGCTTTCTTT.

In nucleotides, the CDR3 is TGCAGCGGAACTAGCTCCGATGAGCAGTTCTTC. Translated: CSGTSSDEQFF. V and J are TRBV29-1 and TRBJ2-1, with D possibly matching TRBD2 (6 bases). Germline lookup yields CDR1 SQVTM and CDR2 ANQGSEA. This CDR3 comprises 11 residues. V lost 7 bases, J lost 8 bases, and 12 bases lay in between.

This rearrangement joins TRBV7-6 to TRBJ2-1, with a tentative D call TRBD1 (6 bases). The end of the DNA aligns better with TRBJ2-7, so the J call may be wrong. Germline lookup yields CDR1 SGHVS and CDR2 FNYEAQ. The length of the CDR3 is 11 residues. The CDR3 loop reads CASSTGQEQYF. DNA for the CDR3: TGTGCCAGCAGCACCGGACAGGAGCAGTACTTC.

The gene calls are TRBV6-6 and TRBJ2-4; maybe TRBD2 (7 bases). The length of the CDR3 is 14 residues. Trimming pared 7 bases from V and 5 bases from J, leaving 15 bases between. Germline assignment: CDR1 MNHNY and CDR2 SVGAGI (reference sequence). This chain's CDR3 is CASILGGGENIQYF. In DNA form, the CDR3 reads TGTGCCAGCATTCTTGGAGGGGGGGAAAACATTCAGTACTTC.

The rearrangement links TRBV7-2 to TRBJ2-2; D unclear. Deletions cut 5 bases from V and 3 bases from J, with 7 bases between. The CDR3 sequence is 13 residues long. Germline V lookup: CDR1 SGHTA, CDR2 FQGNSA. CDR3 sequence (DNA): TGTGCCAGCAGCCAAACAGACACCGGGGAGCTGTTTTTT. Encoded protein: CASSQTDTGELFF.

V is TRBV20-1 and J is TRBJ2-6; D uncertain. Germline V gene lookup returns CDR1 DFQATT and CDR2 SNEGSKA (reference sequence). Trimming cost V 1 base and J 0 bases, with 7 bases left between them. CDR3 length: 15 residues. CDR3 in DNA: TGCAGTGCTAGAGTCGGTCTCTCTGGGGCCAACGTCCTGACTTTC. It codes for CSARVGLSGANVLTF.

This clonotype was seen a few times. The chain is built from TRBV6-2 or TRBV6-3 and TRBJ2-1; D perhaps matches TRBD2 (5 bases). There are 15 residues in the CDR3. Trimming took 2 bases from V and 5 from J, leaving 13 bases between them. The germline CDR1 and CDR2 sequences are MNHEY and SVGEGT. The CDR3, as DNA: TGTGCCAGCAGTTACGCTGGACTCCCCAACAATGAGCAGTTCTTC. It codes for CASSYAGLPNNEQFF.

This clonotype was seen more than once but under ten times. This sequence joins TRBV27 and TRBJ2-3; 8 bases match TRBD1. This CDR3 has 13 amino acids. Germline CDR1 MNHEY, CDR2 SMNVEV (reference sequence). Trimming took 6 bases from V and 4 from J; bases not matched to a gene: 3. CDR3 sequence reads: CASRLTGADTQYF. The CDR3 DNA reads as TGTGCCAGCAGGCTGACAGGGGCAGATACGCAGTATTTT.

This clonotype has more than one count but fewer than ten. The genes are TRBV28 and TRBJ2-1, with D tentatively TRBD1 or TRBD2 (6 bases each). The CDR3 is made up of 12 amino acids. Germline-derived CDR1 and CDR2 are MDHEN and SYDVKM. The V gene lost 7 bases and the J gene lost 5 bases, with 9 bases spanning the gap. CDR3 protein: CASIGGHNEQFF. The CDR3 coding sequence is TGTGCCAGCATTGGGGGGCACAATGAGCAGTTCTTC.

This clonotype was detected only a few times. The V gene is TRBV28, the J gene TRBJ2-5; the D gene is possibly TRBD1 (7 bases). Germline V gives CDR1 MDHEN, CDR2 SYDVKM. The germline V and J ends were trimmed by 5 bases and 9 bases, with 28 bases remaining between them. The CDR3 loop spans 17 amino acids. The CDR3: CASSPTPRQGRGGPQYF. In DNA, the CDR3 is TGTGCCAGCAGTCCAACCCCGAGACAGGGACGCGGAGGGCCCCAGTACTTC.

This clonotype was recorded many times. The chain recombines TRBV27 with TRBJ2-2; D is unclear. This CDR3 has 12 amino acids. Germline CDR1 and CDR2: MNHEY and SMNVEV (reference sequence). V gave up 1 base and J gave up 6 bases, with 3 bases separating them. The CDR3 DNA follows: TGTGCCAGCAGTTTATTTCCCGGGGAGCTGTTTTTT. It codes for CASSLFPGELFF.